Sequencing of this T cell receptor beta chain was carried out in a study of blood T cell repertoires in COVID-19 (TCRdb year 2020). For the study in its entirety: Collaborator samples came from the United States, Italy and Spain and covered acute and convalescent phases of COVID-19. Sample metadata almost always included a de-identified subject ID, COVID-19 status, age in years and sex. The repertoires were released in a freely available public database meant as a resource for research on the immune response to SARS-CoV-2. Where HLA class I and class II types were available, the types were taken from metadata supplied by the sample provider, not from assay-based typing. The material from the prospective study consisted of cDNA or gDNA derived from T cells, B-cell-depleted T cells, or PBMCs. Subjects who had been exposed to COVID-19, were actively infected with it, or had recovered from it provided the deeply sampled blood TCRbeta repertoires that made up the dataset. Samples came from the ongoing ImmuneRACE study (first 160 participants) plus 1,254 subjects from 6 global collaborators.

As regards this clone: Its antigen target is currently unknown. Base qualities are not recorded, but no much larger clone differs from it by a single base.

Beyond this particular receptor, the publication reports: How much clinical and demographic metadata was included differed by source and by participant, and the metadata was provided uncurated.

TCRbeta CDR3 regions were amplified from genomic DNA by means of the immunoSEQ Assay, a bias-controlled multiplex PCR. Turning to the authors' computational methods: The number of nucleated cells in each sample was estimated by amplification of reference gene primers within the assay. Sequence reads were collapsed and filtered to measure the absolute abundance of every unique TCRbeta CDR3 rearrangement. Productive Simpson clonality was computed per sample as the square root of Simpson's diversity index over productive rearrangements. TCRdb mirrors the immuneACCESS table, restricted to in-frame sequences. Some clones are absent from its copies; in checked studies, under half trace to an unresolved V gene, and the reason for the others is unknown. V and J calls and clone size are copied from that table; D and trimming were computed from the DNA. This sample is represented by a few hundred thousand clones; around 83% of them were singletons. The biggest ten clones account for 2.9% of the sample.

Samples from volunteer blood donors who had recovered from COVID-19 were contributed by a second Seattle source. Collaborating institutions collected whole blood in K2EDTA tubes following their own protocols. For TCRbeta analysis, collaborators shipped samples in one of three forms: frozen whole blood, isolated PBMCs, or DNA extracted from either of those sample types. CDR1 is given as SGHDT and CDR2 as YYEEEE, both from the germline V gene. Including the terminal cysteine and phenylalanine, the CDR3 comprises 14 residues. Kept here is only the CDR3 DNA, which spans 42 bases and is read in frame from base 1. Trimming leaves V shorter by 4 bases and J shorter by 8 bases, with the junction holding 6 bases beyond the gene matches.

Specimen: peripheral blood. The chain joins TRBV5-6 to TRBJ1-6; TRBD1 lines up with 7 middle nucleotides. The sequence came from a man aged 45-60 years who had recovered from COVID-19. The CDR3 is CASSLGTVYSPLHF. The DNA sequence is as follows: TGTGCCAGCAGCCTCGGGACAGTCTATTCACCCCTCCACTTT.